Listed below are T cell receptor beta chains from one sample, sequenced in a study of regulatory T cells in long-lasting Graves disease. TCRdb redid the calling of the multiplex PCR reads with MiXCR, one entry per CDR3 protein. The sample consists of 500,000 or so distinct CDR3 sequences, approximately 14% of them appearing once. These data were also reused for a study on T cells in Graves' hyperthyroidism and ophthalmopathy.

Sequencing used peripheral blood mononuclear cells (PBMCs), obtained at new diagnosis, from a patient treated with antithyroid drugs. The receptors stem from a woman aged 50 to 65 with Graves disease. The CDR3 runs from the conserved cysteine through the conserved F or W. A D gene is named only where the DNA matches it firmly. Clone size is shown for a subset of rows, as once, few, many or a class of expanded clone.

many	TRBD1	TRBV20-1	TRBJ2-5	TGCAGTGCTAGAGCGGCGGACAGGGATTGGGAGACCCAGTACTTC	CSARAADRDWETQYF
few	.	TRBV6-1	TRBJ2-1	TGTGCCAGCAGCCTCGGACCCTTACAGCGGCAGTTCTTC	CASSLGPLQRQFF
many	TRBD2	TRBV28	TRBJ2-7	TGTGCCAGCAGTCCCGGGACTAGCGGGTTGAGCTCCTACGAGCAGTACTTC	CASSPGTSGLSSYEQYF
many	.	TRBV30	TRBJ1-4	TGTGCCTGGAGCCCGGGTTTGGATGAAAAACTGTTTTTT	CAWSPGLDEKLFF
few	.	TRBV11-2	TRBJ2-2	TGTGCCAGCAGCTTTGGCACAATTCCGAACACCGGGGAGCTGTTTTTT	CASSFGTIPNTGELFF
many	TRBD1	TRBV6-2/TRBV6-3	TRBJ1-2	TGTGCCAGCAGACCTGGGACAGGGGGCGCGTACTATGGCTACACCTTC	CASRPGTGGAYYGYTF
.	TRBD1	TRBV2	TRBJ2-2	TGTGCCAGCCGTGGACAGGGGGCCTCCGGGGAGCTGTTTTTT	CASRGQGASGELFF
many	.	TRBV9	TRBJ1-5	TGTGCCAGCAGCGTGTGGAGTAGCAATCAGCCCCAGCATTTT	CASSVWSSNQPQHF
many	.	TRBV28	TRBJ2-1	TGTGCCAGCAGGGAGGAGTTCGGTCGGGATGAGCAGTTCTTC	CASREEFGRDEQFF
many	TRBD2	TRBV28	TRBJ2-7	TGTGCCAGCAGTTTAGCGGGAGTGGGGCCTAGCTCCTACGAGCAGTACTTC	CASSLAGVGPSSYEQYF
many	TRBD2	TRBV5-1	TRBJ2-1	TGCGCCAGCAGCTTGGTAGCGGGAAATTACAATGAGCAGTTCTTC	CASSLVAGNYNEQFF
many	.	TRBV2	TRBJ2-4	TGTGCCAGCAGGGAGGGGAAAGGAAGGCCCCCGAAGTACTTC	CASREGKGRPPKYF
.	.	TRBV5-6	TRBJ1-1	TGTGCCAGCAGCTTACAGGCATCTGAAGCTTTCTTT	CASSLQASEAFF
many	TRBD1	TRBV20-1	TRBJ1-1	TGCAGTGCCAGGGACAGCGAGATGAACACTGAAGCTTTCTTT	CSARDSEMNTEAFF
many	TRBD2	TRBV20-1	TRBJ2-1	TGCAGTGCTAGAGACCATCTAGCGGGAGCCTACAATGAGCAGTTCTTC	CSARDHLAGAYNEQFF
many	.	TRBV20-1	TRBJ2-5	TGCAGTGCTCAGGGACCCAGCAGAGAGACCCAGTACTTC	CSAQGPSRETQYF
many	TRBD2	TRBV12-3/TRBV12-4	TRBJ2-3	TGTGCCAGCACCCTGGGACTAGCGGGCGGACGGGCAGATACGCAGTATTTT	CASTLGLAGGRADTQYF
.	.	TRBV19	TRBJ2-7	TGTGCCAGTAGTATTAACCCGTGGCAGGGAGGCTACGAGCAGTACTTC	CASSINPWQGGYEQYF
many	TRBD2	TRBV5-1	TRBJ2-5	TGCGCCAGCAGCTGGACTAGCGGGTACCAAGAGACCCAGTACTTC	CASSWTSGYQETQYF
few	.	TRBV7-2	TRBJ1-6	TGTGCCAGCAGCCGGCCGACCTTCGAACCCCTCCACTTT	CASSRPTFEPLHF
.	.	TRBV6-1	TRBJ2-1	TGTGCCAGCAGCGCTTCGGAGTTCCCCTACAAGGAGCAGTTCTTC	CASSASEFPYKEQFF
many	.	TRBV2	TRBJ1-1	TGTGCCAGCAGTGAAGGCCCAGGCGGGTTGGTAAGCACTGAAGCTTTCTTT	CASSEGPGGLVSTEAFF
many	TRBD1	TRBV27	TRBJ1-5	TGTGCCAGCAGTTTACTTTCGACAGGGGGCTCAAATCAGCCCCAGCATTTT	CASSLLSTGGSNQPQHF
few	.	TRBV30	TRBJ2-1	TGTGCCTGGAGCGGGCCCGGGACGGGCAATGAGCAGTTCTTC	CAWSGPGTGNEQFF
many	TRBD1	TRBV12-3/TRBV12-4	TRBJ2-1	TGTGCCAGCAGCGTCGACAGGGGAACCTACAATGAGCAGTTCTTC	CASSVDRGTYNEQFF
few	TRBD2	TRBV5-1	TRBJ2-7	TGCGCCAGCAGGATGGGACTAGTGGGCGACGAGCAGTACTTC	CASRMGLVGDEQYF
.	TRBD2	TRBV20-1	TRBJ2-1	TGCAGTGCTAGAGGGCGGGGACTAGCGGGATGCAATGAGCAGTTCTTC	CSARGRGLAGCNEQFF
many	.	TRBV28	TRBJ2-7	TGTGCCAGCAGTTTATCCCGACCGCGGGTCCCCTACGAGCAGTACTTC	CASSLSRPRVPYEQYF